This T cell receptor beta chain was captured by sequencing in a study of cytomegalovirus exposure and HLA in healthy donors. Findings and caveats of the study: By a later analysis, the bulk of CMV-associated TCR beta chains appeared HLA-restricted.

The PCR was carried out with 60 Vbeta primers and 13 Jbeta primers. Repertoires were generated with immunoSEQ multiplex PCR, while TCRdb's copy carries only in-frame clones and drops some. The top ten clones hold roughly 36% of a sample with about 55,000 clones, 65% to 80% of them seen once. This CDR3 has 13 residues. Looked up from germline, CDR1 is GTSNPN and CDR2 is SVGIG (reference sequence). V lost 0 bases to trimming and J lost 12 bases; unmatched junction nucleotides: 8. This clone appeared a few times. Its antigen is unidentified. This clonotype originated in a man between 35 and 55 years old in good health and CMV-seropositive. The chain joins TRBV30 to TRBJ2-1; 7 positions agree with TRBD1. Material for sequencing was PBMCs. This CDR3 reads CAWSVSGAGGQFF. The CDR3 nucleotides are TGTGCCTGGAGTGTATCAGGGGCAGGGGGGCAGTTCTTC. Looking up the rest from reference TRBV30 and TRBJ2-1 gives the full variable domain: SQTIHQWPATLVQPVGSPLSLECTVEGTSNPNLYWYRQAAGRGLQLLFYSVGIGQISSEVPQNLSASRPQDRQFILSSKKLLLSDSGFYLCAWSVSGAGGQFFGPGTRLTVL.